These T cell receptor beta chains were read from a single sample in a study of cytotoxic CD8 clonotypes in ibrutinib-treated CLL. The method was immunoSEQ multiplex PCR; TCRdb's version includes in-frame clones alone and lacks a portion of them. The sample shows fewer than 25,000 clones, approximately 69% of them seen only once. Sequencing used PBMCs, obtained before ibrutinib treatment. All receptors come from a human donor with chronic lymphocytic leukemia. CDR3s include the opening cysteine and the closing phenylalanine or tryptophan. D genes are given only for firm matches. The listing skips clone size in some rows; elsewhere it reads once, few, many or a size class.

j_call: TRBJ2-5
cdr3_length: 16
clone_size: NA
d_call: TRBD2
v_call: TRBV5-1
cdr3_nt: TGCGCCAGCAGCCCTGGCGGGGCGGGAGTACGGGAGACCCAGTACTTC
cdr3_aa: CASSPGGAGVRETQYF

j_call: TRBJ2-7
cdr3_length: 15
clone_size: NA
d_call: NA
v_call: TRBV27
cdr3_nt: TGTGCCAGCAGTGTTTCGCCTAGCTTATCCTACGAGCAGTACTTC
cdr3_aa: CASSVSPSLSYEQYF

j_call: TRBJ2-3
cdr3_length: 17
clone_size: NA
d_call: NA
v_call: TRBV28
cdr3_nt: TGTGCCAGCAGTTCGCTAGCGATTGGGACTAGCACAGATACGCAGTATTTT
cdr3_aa: CASSSLAIGTSTDTQYF

j_call: TRBJ2-6
cdr3_length: 15
clone_size: NA
d_call: NA
v_call: TRBV6-5
cdr3_nt: TGTGCCAGCAGCCAATGGCACTCTGGGGCCAACGTCCTGACTTTC
cdr3_aa: CASSQWHSGANVLTF

j_call: TRBJ2-5
cdr3_length: 18
clone_size: NA
d_call: TRBD1
v_call: TRBV2
cdr3_nt: TGTGCCAGCAGCTACTGGCAGGGGGCTGTAGGGGCAAAAGAGACCCAGTACTTC
cdr3_aa: CASSYWQGAVGAKETQYF

j_call: TRBJ2-2
cdr3_length: 15
clone_size: NA
d_call: NA
v_call: TRBV5-1
cdr3_nt: TGCGCCAGCAGCACCGGGACTTCGAACACCGGGGAGCTGTTTTTT
cdr3_aa: CASSTGTSNTGELFF

j_call: TRBJ2-1
cdr3_length: 15
clone_size: NA
d_call: TRBD1
v_call: TRBV4-1
cdr3_nt: TGCGCCAGCAGCCAAGGGGACAGGGGATTCAATGAGCAGTTCTTC
cdr3_aa: CASSQGDRGFNEQFF

j_call: TRBJ1-1
cdr3_length: 15
clone_size: NA
d_call: TRBD1
v_call: TRBV6-1
cdr3_nt: TGTGCCAGCAGTCTTCAGGGGGCAGTGAACACTGAAGCTTTCTTT
cdr3_aa: CASSLQGAVNTEAFF

j_call: TRBJ2-2
cdr3_length: 16
clone_size: NA
d_call: TRBD2
v_call: TRBV7-3
cdr3_nt: TGTGCCAGCAGCTTAAGCGGGGGGATGAACACCGGGGAGCTGTTTTTT
cdr3_aa: CASSLSGGMNTGELFF

j_call: TRBJ2-5
cdr3_length: 11
clone_size: NA
d_call: NA
v_call: TRBV18
cdr3_nt: TGTGCCAGCTCAGGACTGGAGACCCAGTACTTC
cdr3_aa: CASSGLETQYF

j_call: TRBJ1-1
cdr3_length: 11
clone_size: NA
d_call: NA
v_call: TRBV7-9
cdr3_nt: TGTGCCAGCAGCCGATACACTGAAGCTTTCTTT
cdr3_aa: CASSRYTEAFF

j_call: TRBJ2-3
cdr3_length: 11
clone_size: NA
d_call: NA
v_call: TRBV20-1
cdr3_nt: TGCAGTGCTAGAGTTGGGACCAAGCAGTATTTT
cdr3_aa: CSARVGTKQYF

j_call: TRBJ2-1
cdr3_length: 14
clone_size: once
d_call: TRBD1
v_call: TRBV6-1
cdr3_nt: TGTGCCAGCAGGGCTGGACAGGGCGCCAATGAGCAGTTCTTC
cdr3_aa: CASRAGQGANEQFF

j_call: TRBJ2-5
cdr3_length: 16
clone_size: NA
d_call: TRBD2
v_call: TRBV27
cdr3_nt: TGTGCCAGCAGTTCGGGACTAGCGGGATTTTCAGAGACCCAGTACTTC
cdr3_aa: CASSSGLAGFSETQYF

j_call: TRBJ2-2
cdr3_length: 16
clone_size: few
d_call: TRBD2
v_call: TRBV7-2
cdr3_nt: TGTGCCAGCAGCTCGGCCGGGACTACCCACACCGGGGAGCTGTTTTTT
cdr3_aa: CASSSAGTTHTGELFF

j_call: TRBJ1-1
cdr3_length: 12
clone_size: once
d_call: NA
v_call: TRBV29-1
cdr3_nt: TGCAGCGTTGAAGTTCCTCCCGCGGGAGCTTTCTTT
cdr3_aa: CSVEVPPAGAFF

j_call: TRBJ2-1
cdr3_length: 17
clone_size: NA
d_call: NA
v_call: TRBV21-1
cdr3_nt: TGTGCCAGCAGCAAATCCCCTTTTTTTTTAGGGTACAATGAACAGTTCTTC
cdr3_aa: CASSKSPFFLGYNEQFF

j_call: TRBJ2-7
cdr3_length: 18
clone_size: NA
d_call: NA
v_call: TRBV13
cdr3_nt: TGTGCCAGCAGCATCCGGACAGCTGGACCCCCCTTAAACTACGAGCAGTACTTC
cdr3_aa: CASSIRTAGPPLNYEQYF

j_call: TRBJ2-5
cdr3_length: 14
clone_size: NA
d_call: NA
v_call: TRBV7-2
cdr3_nt: TGTGCCAGCAGCTTTATGGGATCCCAAGAGACCCAGTACTTC
cdr3_aa: CASSFMGSQETQYF

j_call: TRBJ1-1
cdr3_length: 11
clone_size: NA
d_call: NA
v_call: TRBV28
cdr3_nt: TGTGCCAGCAGGACGACTGCTAGGGCTTTCTTT
cdr3_aa: CASRTTARAFF

j_call: TRBJ1-4
cdr3_length: 15
clone_size: NA
d_call: NA
v_call: TRBV4-3
cdr3_nt: TGCGCCAGCAGCCAAGGTTGGGCTGCGGATGAAAAACTGTTTTTT
cdr3_aa: CASSQGWAADEKLFF

j_call: TRBJ1-5
cdr3_length: 14
clone_size: few
d_call: NA
v_call: TRBV4-1
cdr3_nt: TGCGCCAGCAGCCAAGAACACAGGGATCAGCCCCAGCATTTT
cdr3_aa: CASSQEHRDQPQHF

j_call: TRBJ2-6
cdr3_length: 19
clone_size: NA
d_call: TRBD1
v_call: TRBV27
cdr3_nt: TGTGCCAGCAGCTCACCTCTCCGGGACAGCGGCTCTGGGGCCAACGTCCTGACTTTC
cdr3_aa: CASSSPLRDSGSGANVLTF

j_call: TRBJ1-1
cdr3_length: 14
clone_size: medium-sized
d_call: TRBD1
v_call: TRBV7-3
cdr3_nt: TGTGCCAGCAGCTCGGACAGGGGAAACACTGAAGCTTTCTTT
cdr3_aa: CASSSDRGNTEAFF

j_call: TRBJ2-1
cdr3_length: 14
clone_size: once
d_call: NA
v_call: TRBV28
cdr3_nt: TGTGCCAGCAGTTACCCGGGGGAAAGCGATGAGCAGTTCTTC
cdr3_aa: CASSYPGESDEQFF

j_call: TRBJ2-2
cdr3_length: 18
clone_size: NA
d_call: TRBD1
v_call: TRBV5-6
cdr3_nt: TGTGCCAGCAGCTTGCGGGCCGGGACAGGGGCCAACACCGGGGAGCTGTTTTTT
cdr3_aa: CASSLRAGTGANTGELFF

j_call: TRBJ2-3
cdr3_length: 16
clone_size: NA
d_call: NA
v_call: TRBV5-1
cdr3_nt: TGCGCCAGCAGCTTGGGACAGATTGCTAGCACAGATACGCAGTATTTT
cdr3_aa: CASSLGQIASTDTQYF

j_call: TRBJ2-3
cdr3_length: 18
clone_size: NA
d_call: NA
v_call: TRBV10-2
cdr3_nt: TGCGCCAGCAGACCACCCATGGGTGAGCAGGTGGCTTCAGATACGCAGTATTTT
cdr3_aa: CASRPPMGEQVASDTQYF

j_call: TRBJ1-2
cdr3_length: 14
clone_size: NA
d_call: TRBD1
v_call: TRBV5-1
cdr3_nt: TGCGCCAGCAGTTCAACGGGACAGGCGGGTGGCTACACCTTC
cdr3_aa: CASSSTGQAGGYTF

j_call: TRBJ2-7
cdr3_length: 15
clone_size: NA
d_call: NA
v_call: TRBV7-2
cdr3_nt: TGTGCCAGCAGCTTAGCGGTCTTAGCTTCCTACGAGCAGTACTTC
cdr3_aa: CASSLAVLASYEQYF

j_call: TRBJ2-7
cdr3_length: 13
clone_size: NA
d_call: TRBD2
v_call: TRBV6-5
cdr3_nt: TGTGCCAGCAGGGGGGGACTAGCCTACGAGCAGTACTTC
cdr3_aa: CASRGGLAYEQYF

j_call: TRBJ2-3
cdr3_length: 13
clone_size: NA
d_call: NA
v_call: TRBV6-1
cdr3_nt: TGTGCCAGCAGTGAAGAGAGGTCAGATACGCAGTATTTT
cdr3_aa: CASSEERSDTQYF

j_call: TRBJ2-4
cdr3_length: 13
clone_size: NA
d_call: NA
v_call: TRBV5-6
cdr3_nt: TGTGCCAGCAGCTTCCCCGGGAGCAACATTCAGTACTTC
cdr3_aa: CASSFPGSNIQYF

j_call: TRBJ2-3
cdr3_length: 16
clone_size: NA
d_call: NA
v_call: TRBV19
cdr3_nt: TGTGCCAGTAGTACCCTACTGGGGGGTGGCACAGATACGCAGTATTTT
cdr3_aa: CASSTLLGGGTDTQYF

j_call: TRBJ2-7
cdr3_length: 15
clone_size: few
d_call: TRBD1
v_call: TRBV5-1
cdr3_nt: TGCGCCAGCTCCTTGGAAGGGACAGAAGTCGGTGAGCAGTACTTC
cdr3_aa: CASSLEGTEVGEQYF

j_call: TRBJ2-1
cdr3_length: 12
clone_size: once
d_call: NA
v_call: TRBV6-1
cdr3_nt: TGTGCCACAGAACGTTCCTACAATGAGCAGTTCTTC
cdr3_aa: CATERSYNEQFF

j_call: TRBJ2-1
cdr3_length: 16
clone_size: NA
d_call: TRBD1
v_call: TRBV4-1
cdr3_nt: TGCGCCAGCAGCCAATTTTCCGGGACAGCTTCCTATGAGCAGTTCTTC
cdr3_aa: CASSQFSGTASYEQFF

j_call: TRBJ2-2
cdr3_length: 13
clone_size: NA
d_call: NA
v_call: TRBV28
cdr3_nt: TGTGCCAGCAGTCCCGGGCCTAGTAACTGGCTGTTTTTT
cdr3_aa: CASSPGPSNWLFF

j_call: TRBJ2-3
cdr3_length: 17
clone_size: NA
d_call: TRBD2
v_call: TRBV5-4
cdr3_nt: TGTGCCAGCAGCTTACGGGCTAGCGGGAGGGCGGGGGATACGCAGTATTTT
cdr3_aa: CASSLRASGRAGDTQYF

j_call: TRBJ2-1
cdr3_length: 15
clone_size: NA
d_call: NA
v_call: TRBV5-4
cdr3_nt: TGTGCCAGCAGCTTACCGGGACCTTCTTACAATGAGCAGTTCTTC
cdr3_aa: CASSLPGPSYNEQFF

j_call: TRBJ2-5
cdr3_length: 11
clone_size: NA
d_call: NA
v_call: TRBV7-8
cdr3_nt: TGTGCCAGCAGCTACGAAGAGACCCAGTACTTC
cdr3_aa: CASSYEETQYF

j_call: TRBJ2-1
cdr3_length: 17
clone_size: NA
d_call: TRBD2
v_call: TRBV11-3
cdr3_nt: TGTGCCAGCAGCTTAAAACCCCGGACTAGCGGGTACAATGAGCAGTTCTTC
cdr3_aa: CASSLKPRTSGYNEQFF

j_call: TRBJ1-3
cdr3_length: 14
clone_size: NA
d_call: TRBD1
v_call: TRBV28
cdr3_nt: TGTGCCAGCAGGGGGACAGTTAATAGAAACACCATATATTTT
cdr3_aa: CASRGTVNRNTIYF

j_call: TRBJ1-6
cdr3_length: 15
clone_size: NA
d_call: NA
v_call: TRBV28
cdr3_nt: TGTGCCAGCAGCCAGCTAACGGCCTATAATTCACCCCTCCACTTT
cdr3_aa: CASSQLTAYNSPLHF